This is a list of T cell receptor beta chains from one sample in a study of blood T cell repertoires in COVID-19. The method was immunoSEQ multiplex PCR; TCRdb's version includes in-frame clones alone and lacks a portion of them. The data contain around 130,000 clones, roughly 80% of them singletons. Input material: peripheral blood. Source of these receptors: a human donor in a cohort sampled during active COVID-19. Each CDR3 is given with its conserved first and last residue. Each record gives: D gene, J gene, V gene, CDR3 length, clone size, CDR3 protein, CDR3 DNA. D genes are given only for firm matches. A clone size is listed for some rows: how often the clone was seen (once, few, many), or a class if it is expanded.

>-|TRBJ1-2|TRBV6-6|15|-
CASIIAGNPNYGYTF
TGTGCCAGCATCATCGCAGGGAATCCTAACTATGGCTACACCTTC
>TRBD1|TRBJ1-1|TRBV5-1|17|-
CASSFPGQGPMNTEAFF
TGCGCCAGCAGCTTCCCGGGACAGGGCCCGATGAACACTGAAGCTTTCTTT
>-|TRBJ1-2|TRBV6-5|14|-
CASSYSVQKYGYTF
TGTGCCAGCAGTTACTCGGTACAGAAGTATGGCTACACCTTC
>TRBD1|TRBJ1-3|TRBV5-5|13|-
CASRGTAGNTIYF
TGTGCCAGCAGAGGGACAGCTGGAAACACCATATATTTT
>-|TRBJ1-1|TRBV6-5|14|-
CASSPTDSNTEAFF
TGTGCCAGCAGTCCCACGGACTCGAACACTGAAGCTTTCTTT
>-|TRBJ2-7|TRBV4-1|11|-
CASSSLNEQYF
TGCGCCAGCAGCTCACTTAACGAGCAGTACTTC
>-|TRBJ2-1|TRBV7-9|14|-
CASSLEGGQNEQFF
TGTGCCAGCAGCTTAGAAGGGGGTCAGAATGAGCAGTTCTTC
>TRBD1|TRBJ1-5|TRBV29-1|14|-
CSVPTGAGNQPQHF
TGCAGCGTGCCCACAGGGGCCGGCAATCAGCCCCAGCATTTT
>TRBD1|TRBJ2-7|TRBV5-1|13|-
CASIGTGSYEQYF
TGCGCCAGCATTGGGACAGGGAGCTACGAGCAGTACTTC
>TRBD1|TRBJ2-7|TRBV2|15|once
CASKPGQGGGSKQYF
TGTGCCAGCAAACCGGGACAGGGAGGTGGTAGCAAGCAGTACTTC
>TRBD2|TRBJ2-2|TRBV18|18|-
CASSPSTSGILNTGELFF
TGTGCCAGCTCACCGTCAACTAGCGGGATCTTGAACACCGGGGAGCTGTTTTTT
>TRBD1|TRBJ2-7|TRBV19|15|-
CASTPTGFSSYEQYF
TGTGCCAGTACCCCGACAGGGTTTAGCTCCTACGAGCAGTACTTC
>TRBD1|TRBJ1-2|TRBV10-3|15|-
CAISESSQGAGGYTF
TGTGCCATCAGTGAGTCGAGTCAGGGGGCTGGTGGCTACACCTTC
>-|TRBJ2-7|TRBV4-2|14|-
CASSQDHGTYEQYF
TGTGCCAGCAGCCAAGACCACGGTACCTACGAGCAGTACTTC
>-|TRBJ1-5|TRBV30|14|-
CAWSSTGSNQPQHF
TGTGCCTGGAGCAGCACAGGGTCCAATCAGCCCCAGCATTTT